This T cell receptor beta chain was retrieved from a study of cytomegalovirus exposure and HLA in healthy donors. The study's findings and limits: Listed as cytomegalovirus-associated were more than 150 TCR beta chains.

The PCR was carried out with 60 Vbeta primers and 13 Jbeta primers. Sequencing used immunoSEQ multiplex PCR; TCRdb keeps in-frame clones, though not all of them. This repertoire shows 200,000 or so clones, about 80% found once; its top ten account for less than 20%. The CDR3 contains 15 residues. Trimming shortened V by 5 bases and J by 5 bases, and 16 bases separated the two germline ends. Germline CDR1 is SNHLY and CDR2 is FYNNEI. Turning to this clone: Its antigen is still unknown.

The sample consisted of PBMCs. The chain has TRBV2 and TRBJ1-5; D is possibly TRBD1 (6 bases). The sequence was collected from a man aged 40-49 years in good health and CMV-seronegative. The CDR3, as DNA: TGTGCCAGCAGTTATGACACCAGGGGCGATCAGCCCCAGCATTTT. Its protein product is CASSYDTRGDQPQHF.